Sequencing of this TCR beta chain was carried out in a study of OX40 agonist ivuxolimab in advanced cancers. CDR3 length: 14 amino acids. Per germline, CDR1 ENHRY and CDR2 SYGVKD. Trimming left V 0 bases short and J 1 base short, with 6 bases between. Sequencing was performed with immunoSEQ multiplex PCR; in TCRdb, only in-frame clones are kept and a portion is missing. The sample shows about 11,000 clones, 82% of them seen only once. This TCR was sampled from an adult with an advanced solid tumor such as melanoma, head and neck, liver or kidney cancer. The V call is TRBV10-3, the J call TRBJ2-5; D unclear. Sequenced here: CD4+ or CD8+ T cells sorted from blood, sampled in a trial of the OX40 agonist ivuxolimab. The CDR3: CAISESQSQETQYF. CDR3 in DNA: TGTGCCATCAGTGAGTCTCAATCCCAAGAGACCCAGTACTTC.